This T cell receptor beta chain was obtained from a study of cytomegalovirus exposure and HLA in healthy donors. Note on this clone: Its specificity is not known.

Amplification used 60 Vbeta primers and 13 Jbeta primers. Here immunoSEQ multiplex PCR was the method, and the copy in TCRdb shows in-frame clones only, minus some. The sample holds around 100,000 clones, roughly 80% seen once. The CDR3 contains 12 residues. V was shortened by 8 bases and J by 6 bases, with 15 bases between the two germline ends. Germline V gene data show CDR1 as SQVTM and CDR2 as ANQGSEA. Donors were nominally healthy when sampled, though unrecorded immune exposures were likely. Study-wide points: Later analysis found that TCR beta chains associated with HLA were more clonally expanded than other, equally common chains.

The specimen sequenced was PBMCs. This TCR came from a man aged 50 or older in good health and CMV-seropositive. V gene TRBV29-1 combines with J gene TRBJ2-3; weak D call: TRBD1 (6 bases). CDR3 in amino acids: CSLTGKGDTQYF. CDR3 nucleotide sequence: TGCAGCTTAACAGGGAAGGGGGATACGCAGTATTTT.